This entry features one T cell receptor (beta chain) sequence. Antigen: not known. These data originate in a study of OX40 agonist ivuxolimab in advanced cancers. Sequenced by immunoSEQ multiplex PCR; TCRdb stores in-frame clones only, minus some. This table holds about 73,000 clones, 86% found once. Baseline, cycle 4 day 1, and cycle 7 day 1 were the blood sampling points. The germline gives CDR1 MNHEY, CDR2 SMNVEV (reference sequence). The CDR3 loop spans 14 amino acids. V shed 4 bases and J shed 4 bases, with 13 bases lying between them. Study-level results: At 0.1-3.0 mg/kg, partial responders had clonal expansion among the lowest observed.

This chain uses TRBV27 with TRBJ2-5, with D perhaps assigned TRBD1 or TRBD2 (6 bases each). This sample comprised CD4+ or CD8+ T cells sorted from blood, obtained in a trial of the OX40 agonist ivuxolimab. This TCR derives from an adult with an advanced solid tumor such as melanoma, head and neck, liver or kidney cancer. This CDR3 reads CASSSTGARETQYF. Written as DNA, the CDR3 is TGTGCCAGCAGTTCTACGGGGGCTCGAGAGACCCAGTACTTC.